This T cell receptor (beta chain) stems from a study of post-analysis software for immune sequencing data. Study information: Relapsing-remitting, secondary progressive and progressive-relapsing multiple sclerosis courses were included.

This clonotype was seen repeatedly, ten times or more. Antigen unknown. Study outcomes and limitations: Roughly 5 TRBV segments occurring more often in patients than controls included TRBV5-6, TRBV5-1 and TRBV20-1.

V lost 0 bases to trimming and J lost 2 bases, with 11 bases between them. The germline V gene encodes CDR1 SEHNR and CDR2 FQNEAQ (reference sequence). CDR3 size: 15 residues. TCR beta cDNA libraries included unique molecular identifiers. TCRdb recomputed calls from the PCR reads with MiXCR, one row per CDR3 protein. This repertoire shows around 200,000 distinct CDR3 sequences, 29% found once; its top ten account for 3% to 4%. The sequenced material came from blood. This clonotype was obtained from a girl under 18 with multiple sclerosis. The gene calls are TRBV7-9 and TRBJ2-7; D perhaps matches TRBD2 (6 bases). The CDR3 reads CASSLAGGEAYEQYF. CDR3 DNA sequence: TGTGCCAGCAGCTTAGCTGGAGGGGAAGCCTACGAGCAGTACTTC.